Included here is one T cell receptor beta chain sequence, with context. Germline assignment: CDR1 SGHNT and CDR2 YYREEE (reference sequence). With V trimmed by 4 bases and J by 0 bases, 4 bases remained unmatched. CDR3 size: 14 residues. This specimen comes from a study of blood T cell repertoires in COVID-19. As for the study in general: COVID-19 samples, acute and convalescent, were from the United States, Italy and Spain. The cDNA or gDNA used as material had been derived from T cells, B-cell-depleted T cells, or PBMCs.

Original processing methods: By means of reference gene primer amplification, nucleated cell counts were estimated. Profiled with immunoSEQ multiplex PCR; TCRdb holds only in-frame clones, not every one. That table is the source of V, J and clone size, and D and trimming were worked out from the DNA. The table shows roughly 150,000 clones, with about 85% occurring only once. Sequencing was done on a sample of peripheral blood. The rearrangement uses TRBV5-4 and TRBJ2-7; 7 nucleotides agree with TRBD1. The receptor was derived from an elderly woman with COVID-19, enrolled during active disease. The CDR3: CASSRDRNSYEQYF. In DNA form, the CDR3 reads TGTGCCAGCAGCCGGGACAGAAACTCCTACGAGCAGTACTTC. Supplemented by reference TRBV5-4 and TRBJ2-7, the full variable domain reads ETGVTQSPTHLIKTRGQQVTLRCSSQSGHNTVSWYQQALGQGPQFIFQYYREEENGRGNFPPRFSGLQFPNYSSELNVNALELDDSALYLCASSRDRNSYEQYFGPGTRLTVT.